This is a list of T cell receptor beta chains from one sample in a study of blood T cell repertoires in COVID-19. The assay was immunoSEQ multiplex PCR, and TCRdb's table has in-frame clones only and misses some. The profile shows about 270,000 clones, about 89% of them singletons. Input material: peripheral blood. The source of these receptors is a woman aged 55-69 years who had recovered from COVID-19. The CDR3 runs from the conserved cysteine through the conserved F or W. A D gene is named only where the DNA matches it firmly. Clone size is stated in some rows and not others, as once, few, many or a class when expanded.

clone_size j_call d_call v_call cdr3_nt cdr3_aa
NA TRBJ2-1 TRBD2 TRBV18 TGTGCCAGCTCACCGCCGGGCGGGGGAAACTACAATGAGCAGTTCTTC CASSPPGGGNYNEQFF
once TRBJ2-1 TRBD2 TRBV19 TGTGCCAGTAGCTCTCGAGGGGAGACTAGCGGGGGGGCCTACAATGAGCAGTTCTTC CASSSRGETSGGAYNEQFF
once TRBJ1-4 NA TRBV7-9 TGTGCCAGCAGCTTATTCGACACATCAACTAATGAAAAACTGTTTTTT CASSLFDTSTNEKLFF
NA TRBJ1-6 TRBD1 TRBV5-1 TGCGCCAGCAGCCCCGGGACAGGGGGTTCACCCCTCCACTTT CASSPGTGGSPLHF
NA TRBJ2-1 NA TRBV21-1 TGTGCCAGCAGCCCTAAAGGGGATGTTGCGGACAATGAGCAGTTCTTC CASSPKGDVADNEQFF
NA TRBJ2-3 NA TRBV14 TGTGCCAGCAGCACCCGACGGAGCCCGAACACAGATACGCAGTATTTT CASSTRRSPNTDTQYF
NA TRBJ1-3 NA TRBV19 TGTGCCAGTAGTACCCAACCTATAGGGGAGGTGTATGGAAACACCATATATTTT CASSTQPIGEVYGNTIYF
many TRBJ1-6 TRBD1 TRBV6-4 TGTGCCAGCAGTGAAACTACAGGGGGTCAGGAACCCCTCCACTTT CASSETTGGQEPLHF
NA TRBJ2-1 TRBD1 TRBV2 TGTGCCAGCAGTGGGGGACAGGGTTTAAGTTCAGATGAGCAGTTCTTC CASSGGQGLSSDEQFF
many TRBJ1-1 NA TRBV5-1 TGCGCCAGCAGCTTGGGCCAGATGAACACTGAAGCTTTCTTT CASSLGQMNTEAFF
NA TRBJ2-3 NA TRBV14 TGTGCCAGCAGCCAAGTCACGGTTGGTACGCAGTATTTT CASSQVTVGTQYF
NA TRBJ2-1 NA TRBV18 TGTGCCAGCTCACCAAAGCCCCCGGTCGAGTTCTTC CASSPKPPVEFF
few TRBJ1-2 TRBD1 TRBV18 TGTGCCAGCTCACAGGGGGCAGCTACCTATGGCTACACCTTC CASSQGAATYGYTF
NA TRBJ2-5 TRBD2 TRBV5-1 TGCGCCAGCAGCCTAGGACTAGCGGGGGCCCAAGAGACCCAGTACTTC CASSLGLAGAQETQYF
few TRBJ2-1 NA TRBV27 TGTGCCAGCAGGGAGGGCGAGGCCGACAATGAGCAGTTCTTC CASREGEADNEQFF
NA TRBJ2-7 NA TRBV9 TGTGCCAGCAGCTCGGGGGGCCCCGTCTCCTACGAGCAGTACTTC CASSSGGPVSYEQYF
few TRBJ2-7 TRBD2 TRBV6-5 TGTGCCAGCAGAATTCTAGCGGGGTACGAGCAGTACTTC CASRILAGYEQYF
NA TRBJ2-3 TRBD2 TRBV5-1 TGCGCCAGCAGCTCCCGGACTAGCGGGGGGTCCACAGATACGCAGTATTTT CASSSRTSGGSTDTQYF
NA TRBJ1-1 TRBD1 TRBV29-1 TGCAGCGTCGCTGGACAGGGGGGTTTGAACACTGAAGCTTTCTTT CSVAGQGGLNTEAFF
NA TRBJ2-5 NA TRBV7-9 TGTGCCAGCAGCTCTATGATGTTCGGAGAGACCCAGTACTTC CASSSMMFGETQYF
NA TRBJ1-3 NA TRBV9 TGTGCCAGCAGCGCCGACAGATTCTCTGGAAACACCATATATTTT CASSADRFSGNTIYF
NA TRBJ2-5 NA TRBV7-2 TGTGCCAGCAGCTCCGTCCACCAAGAGACCCAGTACTTC CASSSVHQETQYF
once TRBJ2-2 TRBD1 TRBV29-1 TGCAGCGTTGCAAGGACAGGGTCAACCGGGGAGCTGTTTTTT CSVARTGSTGELFF
NA TRBJ1-2 TRBD1 TRBV19 TGTGCCAGTCAGGGGGATAACTATGGCTACACCTTC CASQGDNYGYTF
NA TRBJ2-1 NA TRBV21-1 TGTGCCAGCAGCATTGGACAGGACAATGAGCAGTTCTTC CASSIGQDNEQFF
NA TRBJ2-7 TRBD2 TRBV9 TGTGCCAGCAGCGCAACAAATGTCGCGGGGGGGTACTCCTACGAGCAGTACTTC CASSATNVAGGYSYEQYF
NA TRBJ2-4 TRBD1 TRBV5-1 TGCGCCAGCACAATAGGGACAGGGGCGGCCAAAAACATTCAGTACTTC CASTIGTGAAKNIQYF
NA TRBJ1-2 NA TRBV12-3/TRBV12-4 TGTGCCAGCAGACCACAGGGAAACTATGGCTACACCTTC CASRPQGNYGYTF
NA TRBJ2-1 TRBD1 TRBV28 TGTGCCACCCGTATGACAGGGAATTCCTACAATGAGCAGTTCTTC CATRMTGNSYNEQFF
NA TRBJ2-7 NA TRBV6-5 TGTGCCAGCATCGATGGACAGACCTACGAGCAGTACTTC CASIDGQTYEQYF
NA TRBJ1-2 NA TRBV27 TGTGCCAGCATAGGACAAAGGGGCGGCTACACCTTC CASIGQRGGYTF
once TRBJ1-1 TRBD1 TRBV6-5 TGTGCCAGCAGACGGCCGGGGACAGGCGGAGATAAGGCTTTCTTT CASRRPGTGGDKAFF
NA TRBJ2-7 NA TRBV7-2 TGTGCCAGCAGCTTAGGGGGGCCCTACGAGCAGTACTTC CASSLGGPYEQYF
NA TRBJ2-3 NA TRBV7-3 TGTGCCAGCAGAACGACTAACACAGATACGCAGTATTTT CASRTTNTDTQYF
NA TRBJ2-5 NA TRBV5-6 TGTGCCAGCAGCTTCGTTAAGAGGGAGACCCAGTACTTC CASSFVKRETQYF
once TRBJ2-7 NA TRBV5-4 TGTGCCAGCAGCTTGGATCAGACAGTAAAGTACTTC CASSLDQTVKYF
NA TRBJ2-3 TRBD2 TRBV5-1 TGCGCCAGCAGCTCCCGACTAGCGTCTTTCACAGATACGCAGTATTTT CASSSRLASFTDTQYF
NA TRBJ1-2 NA TRBV5-4 TGTGCCAGCAGCACAGCCACCCCCGGGAGTCGGCACTATGGCTACACCTTC CASSTATPGSRHYGYTF
NA TRBJ1-2 NA TRBV28 TGTGCCAGCAGTTCCCGGACAGTCCTGATCTATGGCTACACCTTC CASSSRTVLIYGYTF
NA TRBJ1-4 TRBD1 TRBV19 TGTGCCAGTAGTGAAGACAGGGGGCATGAAAAACTGTTTTTT CASSEDRGHEKLFF
NA TRBJ2-7 TRBD1 TRBV18 TGTGCCAGCTCACTGCGACAGGGGGGCTACGAGCAGTACTTC CASSLRQGGYEQYF
NA TRBJ2-4 NA TRBV3-1/TRBV3-2 TGTGCCAGCAGCCAGAACCAGGTGATGGCAAACATTCAGTACTTC CASSQNQVMANIQYF
NA TRBJ2-3 NA TRBV18 TGTGCCAGCTCGTGGACTAGCACAGATACGCAGTATTTT CASSWTSTDTQYF
NA TRBJ2-1 NA TRBV21-1 TGTGCCAGCAGCAAAGCGAGGACTAGCGGGGAATACAATGAGCAGTTCTTC CASSKARTSGEYNEQFF
NA TRBJ2-2 NA TRBV7-2 TGTGCCAGCAGCCCACAGGCCTTGGACACCGGGGAGCTGTTTTTT CASSPQALDTGELFF
few TRBJ2-7 NA TRBV7-2 TGTGCCAGCAGCTTAGCTCCCTCCGGGTCCTACGAGCAGTACTTC CASSLAPSGSYEQYF
NA TRBJ2-1 TRBD2 TRBV3-1/TRBV3-2 TGTGCCAGCAGCCTTCCGGGACTAGCGGGTTACAATGAGCAGTTCTTC CASSLPGLAGYNEQFF
NA TRBJ2-1 NA TRBV4-1 TGCGCCAGCAGCCGACTGGGACTGTCACAATCTGAGCAGTTCTTC CASSRLGLSQSEQFF
NA TRBJ2-3 NA TRBV11-3 TGTGCCAGCAGCTTAGGGCCATCCACAGATACGCAGTATTTT CASSLGPSTDTQYF
once TRBJ1-4 NA TRBV10-3 TGTGCCATCAGTGAGTCAGGAGGGCAGGGTGGTGAAAAACTGTTTTTT CAISESGGQGGEKLFF
NA TRBJ1-1 NA TRBV19 TGTGCCAGTAGACTGACATCCCGGAACACTGAAGCTTTCTTT CASRLTSRNTEAFF
NA TRBJ1-3 NA TRBV20-1 TGCAGTGCTAGTGTAACGGGACTAGGAAACACCATATATTTT CSASVTGLGNTIYF
NA TRBJ2-4 TRBD2 TRBV3-1/TRBV3-2 TGTGCCAGCAGCCAAGCCGGGACTAGCGGGGGAAACATTCAGTACTTC CASSQAGTSGGNIQYF
NA TRBJ2-7 TRBD1 TRBV28 TGTGCCAGCCGATGGTCCGGGACAGGGTCAACCTACGAGCAGTACTTC CASRWSGTGSTYEQYF
few TRBJ2-7 TRBD1 TRBV5-1 TGCGCCAGCAGCTTGGCCGGGACAGGTGGGTTCGAGCAGTACTTC CASSLAGTGGFEQYF
NA TRBJ1-5 TRBD1 TRBV27 TGTGCCAGCCAACACAGGGGATCGAGCAATCAGCCCCAGCATTTT CASQHRGSSNQPQHF
NA TRBJ2-2 TRBD2 TRBV29-1 TGCAGCGTTCAGACTAGCGGGGGGGCCGGGGAGCTGTTTTTT CSVQTSGGAGELFF
few TRBJ2-7 TRBD2 TRBV20-1 TGCAGTGCTAGTTATCTCGGCGGGAGCTCCTACGAGCAGTACTTC CSASYLGGSSYEQYF
once TRBJ2-5 NA TRBV5-4 TGTGCCAGCAGCTTCCTGACGGGGAACCAAGAGACCCAGTACTTC CASSFLTGNQETQYF
NA TRBJ2-1 NA TRBV29-1 TGCAGCGCCCCAAGCCAGCGGGGACACGATGAGCAGTTCTTC CSAPSQRGHDEQFF